This T cell receptor beta chain was found in a study of blood T cell repertoires in COVID-19. Produced via immunoSEQ multiplex PCR; TCRdb's table is partial and in-frame only. The sample has 260,000 or so clones; roughly 88% are singletons. The V segment lost 4 bases and the J segment 2 bases; nucleotides outside the gene matches: 5. CDR3 size: 14 residues. CDR1 and CDR2 from the germline V gene are SGHNT and YYREEE (reference sequence). This TCR was sampled from a human donor in a cohort sampled during active COVID-19. The sequenced sample was peripheral blood. The V and J genes are TRBV5-4 and TRBJ2-7; 8 positions agree with TRBD1. CDR3 DNA: TGTGCCAGCAGCGGCGGACAGGGTCCCTACGAGCAGTACTTC. This codes for CASSGGQGPYEQYF.